One and the same sample provided the 8 T cell receptor beta chains below, sequenced in a study of identical twins. One entry per CDR3 protein, called by TCRdb with MiXCR from the 5' RACE reads. The data show more than 400,000 distinct CDR3 sequences, roughly 15% seen once. These data also featured in a second study, about yellow fever vaccine responses in identical twins.

Sequenced sample: CD4+ T cells sorted from blood. These receptors all come from a young woman in good health.

The chain combines TRBV2 with TRBJ2-7, with a tentative D call TRBD1 (6 bases). The CDR3 extends over 13 amino acids. Germline-derived CDR1 and CDR2 are SNHLY and FYNNEI. V was shortened by 4 bases and J by 6 bases, with 13 bases between the two germline ends. The CDR3 here is CASSVLGGFEQYF. The CDR3 DNA is TGTGCCAGCAGTGTGCTAGGGGGATTCGAGCAGTACTTC.

This chain uses TRBV12-3 or TRBV12-4 with TRBJ1-5, with a tentative D call TRBD1 (6 bases). The CDR3 contains 13 residues. With 5 bases removed from V and 4 bases from J, the gap between germline ends came to 9 bases. The CDR3 bases are TGTGCCAGCAGTACAGGACAGAATCAGCCCCAGCATTTT. Its protein is CASSTGQNQPQHF.

The chain carries TRBV12-3 or TRBV12-4 and TRBJ1-2; 7 bases fit TRBD1. The CDR3 length is 13 residues. V lost 5 bases, J lost 4 bases, and 4 bases stayed unmatched. The CDR3 DNA sequence: TGTGCCAGCAGTCGCGACAGGGTCTATGGCTACACCTTC. It specifies CASSRDRVYGYTF.

This sequence joins TRBV12-3 or TRBV12-4 and TRBJ1-5, with D hard to call. V lost 6 bases and J lost 1, with 7 bases in between. This CDR3 is 13 amino acids long. The CDR3 nucleotides are TGTGCCAGCAGCACGGGCAGCAATCAGCCCCAGCATTTT. Amino acid sequence: CASSTGSNQPQHF.

The genes are TRBV29-1 and TRBJ1-1, with D perhaps TRBD1 (6 bases). Germline V gene data show CDR1 as SQVTM and CDR2 as ANQGSEA. Trimming took 0 bases from V and 4 from J, leaving 33 bases between them. This CDR3 has 21 amino acids. The chain's CDR3 is CSVEDLNFYGGARGVGTEAFF. The DNA for the CDR3 is TGCAGCGTTGAAGATCTTAATTTCTACGGGGGCGCGAGGGGTGTTGGCACTGAAGCTTTCTTT.

This chain uses TRBV29-1 with TRBJ2-2; D call uncertain. V shed 4 bases and J shed 6 bases, with 12 bases lying between them. The CDR3 is 13 amino acids. Germline values: CDR1 SQVTM, CDR2 ANQGSEA. Here the CDR3 reads CSVAAPLAGELFF. The CDR3 DNA sequence: TGCAGCGTTGCAGCTCCCCTAGCCGGGGAGCTGTTTTTT.

This clonotype was counted a few times. The chain carries TRBV2 and TRBJ1-2; no clear D gene. Between the trimmed V and J ends, which lost 3 bases and 1 base, there was a span of 6 bases. CDR3 length: 13 residues. Germline CDR1 reads SNHLY; CDR2 reads FYNNEI. CDR3: CASSEAVNYGYTF. The CDR3 nucleotides are TGTGCCAGCAGTGAGGCAGTTAACTATGGCTACACCTTC.

This clonotype was observed a handful of times. As DNA, the CDR3 is TGCAGCGTTGTATGGAGTCAGGTCTTTACCTTC. Encoded protein: CSVVWSQVFTF. The genes are TRBV29-1 and TRBJ1-2, with D hard to call. The CDR3 runs to 11 residues. Trimming left V 4 bases short and J 14 bases short, with 17 bases between. Looked up from germline, CDR1 is SQVTM and CDR2 is ANQGSEA.